This T cell receptor (beta chain) was documented in a study of beta chain features in type 1 diabetes. Background on the study: No age, gender or cell yield differences were seen between patients and healthy donors. Cells sorted and examined across all samples totaled 107,917,701. Study results and limitations: Type 1 diabetes patients had TCRB CDR3s that were shorter (moderately but significantly so) in all four CD4+ subsets. Fewer insertions but more deletions were seen at VDJ junctions in type 1 diabetes patients.

The study reverse transcribed the entire isolated RNA, so it sequenced expressed TCRB transcripts. Sequenced by immunoSEQ multiplex PCR; TCRdb stores in-frame clones only, minus some. Among roughly 240,000 clones, roughly a quarter were seen once, and the ten largest hold about 0.012%. The collection from each donor was one heparinised blood draw averaging about 116 mL. This clone was observed a handful of times. Its target is unknown. The clonotype comes from a woman between 25 and 40 years old with type 1 diabetes. The sequenced sample consisted of naive CD4+ T cells from blood.

The CDR3 coding sequence is TGTGCCAGCAGTGAGACTAGCGGCCAAGAGACCCAGTACTTC. Protein sequence: CASSETSGQETQYF. The chain recombines TRBV2 with TRBJ2-5; TRBD2 agrees at 9 bases. The germline CDR1 and CDR2 sequences are SNHLY and FYNNEI. Losses at the gene ends were 3 bases for V and 1 base for J; bases not matched to a gene: 0. This CDR3 is 14 amino acids long.